These T cell receptor beta chains were read from a single sample in a study of CD8 T cells in ankylosing spondylitis. Using its own MiXCR run on the 5' RACE reads, TCRdb lists one record per CDR3 protein. The repertoire consists of about 540,000 distinct CDR3 sequences, with about 13% occurring once and the leading ten covering about 6.8%. The source material was blood, either unsorted or a sorted T cell fraction (not recorded which). Receptors originate from a male donor with ankylosing spondylitis. Both conserved end residues are part of each CDR3. The D gene is left open where the match is weak. A clone size is listed for some rows: how often the clone was seen (once, few, many), or a class if it is expanded.

d_call,j_call,v_call,clone_size,cdr3_aa,cdr3_nt
.,TRBJ1-1,TRBV10-2,few,CASRSVGAGGTEAFF,TGCGCCAGCAGATCCGTGGGGGCAGGTGGCACTGAAGCTTTCTTT
.,TRBJ2-2,TRBV5-1,many,CASSPGAGDDGELFF,TGCGCCAGCAGCCCAGGGGCGGGAGACGACGGGGAGCTGTTTTTT
.,TRBJ2-7,TRBV18,.,CASSPIGIQNEQYF,TGTGCCAGCTCACCAATAGGCATCCAAAACGAGCAGTACTTC
TRBD1,TRBJ1-1,TRBV6-1,.,CASSELAGQQTEAFF,TGTGCCAGCAGTGAATTAGCGGGACAGCAGACTGAAGCTTTCTTT
.,TRBJ1-2,TRBV13,few,CASSFIGYGYTF,TGTGCCAGCAGCTTCATCGGCTATGGCTACACCTTC
.,TRBJ1-6,TRBV25-1,few,CAVRPNGDSPLHF,TGTGCCGTACGACCGAACGGGGATTCACCCCTCCACTTT
.,TRBJ2-1,TRBV4-1,many,CASSLAILASNNEQFF,TGCGCCAGCAGCCTGGCAATACTAGCATCGAACAATGAGCAGTTCTTC
.,TRBJ1-4,TRBV18,.,CASSAGEKLFF,TGTGCCAGCTCGGCGGGGGAAAAACTGTTTTTT
.,TRBJ1-1,TRBV5-1,.,CASSSDAGRNTEAFF,TGCGCCAGCAGCTCCGACGCAGGGAGGAATACTGAAGCTTTCTTT
.,TRBJ1-5,TRBV7-8,few,CASSLKAPGWSPQHF,TGTGCCAGCAGCTTAAAAGCGCCAGGCTGGTCCCCCCAGCATTTT
.,TRBJ2-3,TRBV10-3,.,CAISAERTQYF,TGTGCCATCAGTGCGGAGCGAACGCAGTATTTT
.,TRBJ2-3,TRBV29-1,.,CSVRSTDTQYF,TGCAGCGTTCGGAGCACAGATACGCAGTATTTT
.,TRBJ1-5,TRBV7-6,few,CASSPLSGVLGQPQHF,TGTGCCAGCAGCCCGCTTAGTGGGGTCCTGGGTCAGCCCCAGCATTTT
TRBD1,TRBJ1-1,TRBV12-3/TRBV12-4,few,CASSQTRDRSLMNTEAFF,TGTGCCAGCAGCCAAACCCGGGACAGATCCTTGATGAACACTGAAGCTTTCTTT
.,TRBJ2-5,TRBV14,few,CASSQDPTWTQYF,TGTGCCAGCAGCCAAGATCCGACGTGGACCCAGTACTTC
TRBD2,TRBJ2-1,TRBV29-1,many,CSVSGLESSYNEQFF,TGCAGCGTGAGTGGACTAGAAAGCTCCTACAATGAGCAGTTCTTC
TRBD1,TRBJ2-7,TRBV20-1,.,CSAREDRGYEQYF,TGCAGTGCTAGAGAGGACAGGGGGTACGAGCAGTACTTC
TRBD2,TRBJ2-4,TRBV24-1,few,CATSDYTPGLAQLAKNIQYF,TGTGCCACCAGTGACTATACTCCGGGACTAGCGCAACTAGCCAAAAACATTCAGTACTTC